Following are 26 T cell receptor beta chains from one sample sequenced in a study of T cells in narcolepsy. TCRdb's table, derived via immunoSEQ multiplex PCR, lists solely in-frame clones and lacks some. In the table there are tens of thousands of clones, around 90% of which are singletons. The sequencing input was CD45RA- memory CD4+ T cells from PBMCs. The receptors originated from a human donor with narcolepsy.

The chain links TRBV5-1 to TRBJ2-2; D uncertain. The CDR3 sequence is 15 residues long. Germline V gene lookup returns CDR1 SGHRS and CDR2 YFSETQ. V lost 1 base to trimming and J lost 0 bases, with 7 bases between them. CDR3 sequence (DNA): TGCGCCAGCAGCTTGCGGGCTTCGAACACCGGGGAGCTGTTTTTT. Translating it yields CASSLRASNTGELFF.

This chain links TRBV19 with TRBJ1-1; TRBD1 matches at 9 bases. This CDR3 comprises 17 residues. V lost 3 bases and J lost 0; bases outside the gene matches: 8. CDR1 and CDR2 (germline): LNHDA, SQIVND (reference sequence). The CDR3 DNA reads TGTGCCAGTAGTATCGGGACAGGGAGAGCCATGAACACTGAAGCTTTCTTT. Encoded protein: CASSIGTGRAMNTEAFF.

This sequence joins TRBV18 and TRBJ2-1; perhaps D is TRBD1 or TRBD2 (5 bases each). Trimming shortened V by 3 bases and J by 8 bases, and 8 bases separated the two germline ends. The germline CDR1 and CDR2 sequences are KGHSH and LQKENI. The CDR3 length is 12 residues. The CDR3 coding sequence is TGTGCCAGCTCACCTCAGGGAGATGAGCAGTTCTTC. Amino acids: CASSPQGDEQFF.

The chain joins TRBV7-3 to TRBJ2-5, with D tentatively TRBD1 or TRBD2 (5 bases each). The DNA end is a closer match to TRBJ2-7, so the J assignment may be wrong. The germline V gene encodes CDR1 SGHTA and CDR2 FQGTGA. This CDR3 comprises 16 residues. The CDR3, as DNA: TGTGCCAGCAGCTTAACAGGGACCGGACCTTCCTACGAGCAGTACTTC. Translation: CASSLTGTGPSYEQYF.

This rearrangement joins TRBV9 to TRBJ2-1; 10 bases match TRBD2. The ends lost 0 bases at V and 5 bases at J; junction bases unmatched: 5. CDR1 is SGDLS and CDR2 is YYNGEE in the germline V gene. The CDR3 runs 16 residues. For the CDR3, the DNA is TGTGCCAGCAGCGTAGCTATAGCGGGAGGTAACAATGAGCAGTTCTTC. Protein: CASSVAIAGGNNEQFF.

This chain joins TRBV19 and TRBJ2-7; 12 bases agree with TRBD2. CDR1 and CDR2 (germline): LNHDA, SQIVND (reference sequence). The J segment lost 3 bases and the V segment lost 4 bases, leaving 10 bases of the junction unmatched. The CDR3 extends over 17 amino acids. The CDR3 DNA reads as TGTGCCAGTAGTACATCCGGGACTAGCGGGTTTTTCTACGAGCAGTACTTC. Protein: CASSTSGTSGFFYEQYF. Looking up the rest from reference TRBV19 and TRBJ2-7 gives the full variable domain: DGGITQSPKYLFRKEGQNVTLSCEQNLNHDAMYWYRQDPGQGLRLIYYSQIVNDFQKGDIAEGYSVSREKKESFPLTVTSAQKNPTAFYLCASSTSGTSGFFYEQYFGPGTRLTVT.

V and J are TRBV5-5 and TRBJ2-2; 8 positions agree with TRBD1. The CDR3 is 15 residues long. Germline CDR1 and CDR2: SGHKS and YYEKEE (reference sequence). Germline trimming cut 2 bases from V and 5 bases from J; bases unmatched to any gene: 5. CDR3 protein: CASSLDRGWTGELFF. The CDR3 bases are TGTGCCAGCAGCTTAGACAGGGGTTGGACCGGGGAGCTGTTTTTT.

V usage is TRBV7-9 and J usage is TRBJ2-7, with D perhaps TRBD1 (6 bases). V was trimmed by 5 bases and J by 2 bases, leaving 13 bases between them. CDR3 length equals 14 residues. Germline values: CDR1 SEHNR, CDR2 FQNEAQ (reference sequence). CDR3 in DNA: TGTGCCAGCAGCGACCGACAGGAACCCTACGAGCAGTACTTC. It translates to CASSDRQEPYEQYF.

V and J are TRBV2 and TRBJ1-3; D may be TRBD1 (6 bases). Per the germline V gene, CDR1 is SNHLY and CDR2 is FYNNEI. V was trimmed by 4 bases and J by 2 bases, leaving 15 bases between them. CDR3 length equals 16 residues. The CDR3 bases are TGTGCCAGCAGTGGGGGCAGGGGAGTCGCTGGAAACACCATATATTTT. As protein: CASSGGRGVAGNTIYF. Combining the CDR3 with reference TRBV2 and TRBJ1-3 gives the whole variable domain EPEVTQTPSHQVTQMGQEVILRCVPISNHLYFYWYRQILGQKVEFLVSFYNNEISEKSEIFDDQFSVERPDGSNFTLKIRSTKLEDSAMYFCASSGGRGVAGNTIYFGEGSWLTVV.

CDR3 loop: CARSLEGWLAGEGETQYF. CDR3 bases: TGTGCCAGAAGCTTAGAGGGGTGGTTAGCGGGAGAGGGAGAGACCCAGTACTTC. The rearrangement joins TRBV7-5 to TRBJ2-5; whether TRBD2, the table's D call, matches the DNA was not checked. TRBV7-5 is a pseudogene segment. The CDR3 runs 18 residues.

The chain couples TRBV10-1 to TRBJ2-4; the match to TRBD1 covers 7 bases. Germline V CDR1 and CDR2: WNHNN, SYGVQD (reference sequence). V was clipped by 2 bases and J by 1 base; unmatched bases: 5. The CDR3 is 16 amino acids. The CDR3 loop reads CASSEDRVLAKNIQYF. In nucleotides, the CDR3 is TGCGCCAGCAGTGAGGACAGGGTCCTTGCCAAAAACATTCAGTACTTC.

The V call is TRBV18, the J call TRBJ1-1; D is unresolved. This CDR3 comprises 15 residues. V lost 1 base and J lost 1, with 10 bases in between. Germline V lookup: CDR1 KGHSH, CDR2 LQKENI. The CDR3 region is CASSPLRQTNTEAFF. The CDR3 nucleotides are TGTGCCAGCTCACCACTAAGGCAGACGAACACTGAAGCTTTCTTT.

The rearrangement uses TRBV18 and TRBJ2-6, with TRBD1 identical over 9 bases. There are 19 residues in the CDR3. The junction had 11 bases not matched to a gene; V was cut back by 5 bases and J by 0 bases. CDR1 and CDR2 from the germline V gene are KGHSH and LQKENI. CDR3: CASSSQWTGDFSGANVLTF. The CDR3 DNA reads TGTGCCAGCTCATCCCAGTGGACAGGGGATTTCTCTGGGGCCAACGTCCTGACTTTC. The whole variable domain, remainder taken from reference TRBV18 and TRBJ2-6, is NAGVMQNPRHLVRRRGQEARLRCSPMKGHSHVYWYRQLPEEGLKFMVYLQKENIIDESGMPKERFSAEFPKEGPSILRIQQVVRGDSAAYFCASSSQWTGDFSGANVLTFGAGSRLTVL.

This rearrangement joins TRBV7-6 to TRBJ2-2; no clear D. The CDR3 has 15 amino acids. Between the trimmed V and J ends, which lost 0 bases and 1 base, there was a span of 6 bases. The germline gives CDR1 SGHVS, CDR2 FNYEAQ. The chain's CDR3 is CASSLARLNTGELFF. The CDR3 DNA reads TGTGCCAGCAGCTTAGCGCGGTTGAACACCGGGGAGCTGTTTTTT.

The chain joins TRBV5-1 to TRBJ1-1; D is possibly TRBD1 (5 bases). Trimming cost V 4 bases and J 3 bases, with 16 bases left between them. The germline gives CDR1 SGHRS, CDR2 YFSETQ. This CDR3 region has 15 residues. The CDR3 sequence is CASSPRAGGDTEAFF. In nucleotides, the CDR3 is TGCGCCAGCAGCCCTAGGGCCGGAGGGGACACTGAAGCTTTCTTT.

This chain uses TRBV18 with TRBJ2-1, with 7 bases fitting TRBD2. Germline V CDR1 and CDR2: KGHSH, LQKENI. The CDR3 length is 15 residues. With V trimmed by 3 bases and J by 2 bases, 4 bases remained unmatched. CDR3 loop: CASSPKLATYNEQFF. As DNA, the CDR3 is TGTGCCAGCTCACCTAAACTAGCGACCTACAATGAGCAGTTCTTC.

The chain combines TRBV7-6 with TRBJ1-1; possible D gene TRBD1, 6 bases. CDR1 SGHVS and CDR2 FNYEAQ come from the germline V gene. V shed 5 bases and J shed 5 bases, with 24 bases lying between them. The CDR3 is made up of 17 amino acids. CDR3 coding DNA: TGTGCCAGCAGCGTTTATGGCGGTGTGGGGGGCGGGACTGAAGCTTTCTTT. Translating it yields CASSVYGGVGGGTEAFF.

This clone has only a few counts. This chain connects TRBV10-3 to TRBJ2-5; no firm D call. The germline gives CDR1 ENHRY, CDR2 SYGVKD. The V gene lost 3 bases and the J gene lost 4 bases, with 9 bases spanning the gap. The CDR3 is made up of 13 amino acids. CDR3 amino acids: CAISDTNGETQYF. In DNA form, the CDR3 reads TGTGCCATCAGTGACACCAATGGAGAGACCCAGTACTTC.

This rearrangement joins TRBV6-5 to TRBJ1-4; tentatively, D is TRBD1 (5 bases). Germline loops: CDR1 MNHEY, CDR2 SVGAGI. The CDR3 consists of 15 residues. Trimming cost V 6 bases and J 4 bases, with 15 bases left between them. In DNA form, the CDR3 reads TGTGCCAGCAGGGACCCGGGACGGGATAATGAAAAACTGTTTTTT. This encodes CASRDPGRDNEKLFF.

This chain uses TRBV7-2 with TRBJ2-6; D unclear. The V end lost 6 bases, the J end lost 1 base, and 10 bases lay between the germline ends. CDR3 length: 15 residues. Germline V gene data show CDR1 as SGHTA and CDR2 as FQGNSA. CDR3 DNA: TGTGCCAGCAGAGAGGTAGGGTCTGGGGCCAACGTCCTGACTTTC. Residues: CASREVGSGANVLTF.

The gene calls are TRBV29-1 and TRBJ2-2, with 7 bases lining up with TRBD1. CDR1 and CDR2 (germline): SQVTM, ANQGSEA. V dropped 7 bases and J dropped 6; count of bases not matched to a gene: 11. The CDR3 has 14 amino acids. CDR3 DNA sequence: TGCAGCGCCGATCCCGGGACAGTCCCCGGGGAGCTGTTTTTT. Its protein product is CSADPGTVPGELFF.

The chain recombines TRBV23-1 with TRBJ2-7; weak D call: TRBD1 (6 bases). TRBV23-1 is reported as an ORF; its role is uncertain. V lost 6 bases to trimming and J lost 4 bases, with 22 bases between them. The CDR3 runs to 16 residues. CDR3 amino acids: CASSPRLECGQYEQYF. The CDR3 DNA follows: TGCGCCAGCAGCCCACGCTTAGAGTGCGGACAGTACGAGCAGTACTTC.

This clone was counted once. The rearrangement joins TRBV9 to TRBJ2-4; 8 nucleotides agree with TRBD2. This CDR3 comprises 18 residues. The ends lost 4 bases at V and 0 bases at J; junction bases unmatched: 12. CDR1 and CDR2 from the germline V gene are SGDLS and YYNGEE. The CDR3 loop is CASSHPATSGRAKNIQYF. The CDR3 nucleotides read TGTGCCAGCAGCCACCCCGCTACTAGCGGACGAGCCAAAAACATTCAGTACTTC.

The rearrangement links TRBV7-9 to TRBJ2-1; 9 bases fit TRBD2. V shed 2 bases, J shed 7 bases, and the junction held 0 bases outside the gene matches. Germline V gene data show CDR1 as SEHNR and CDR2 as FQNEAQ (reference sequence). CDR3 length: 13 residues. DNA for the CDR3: TGTGCCAGCAGCTTACTAGCGGGAAATGAGCAGTTCTTC. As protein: CASSLLAGNEQFF.

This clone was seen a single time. The CDR3, as DNA: TGTGCCTGGAGTCAGTCCGCTAGCAATCGGCAGTTCTTC. Translated: CAWSQSASNRQFF. The chain carries TRBV30 and TRBJ2-1; D perhaps matches TRBD2 (5 bases). Looked up from germline, CDR1 is GTSNPN and CDR2 is SVGIG (reference sequence). The CDR3 extends over 13 amino acids. The ends were cut back, 2 bases at V and 12 bases at J, with 17 bases in the middle.

DNA for the CDR3: TGTGCCGGGGGAAAACTAGGAAAAGAGACCCAGTACTTC. Translation gives CAGGKLGKETQYF. The chain couples TRBV30 to TRBJ2-5; possibly TRBD1 or TRBD2 for D (5 bases each). Germline-derived CDR1 and CDR2 are GTSNPN and SVGIG (reference sequence). The CDR3 extends over 13 amino acids. V lost 8 bases and J 3 bases, leaving 16 bases between the germline ends.